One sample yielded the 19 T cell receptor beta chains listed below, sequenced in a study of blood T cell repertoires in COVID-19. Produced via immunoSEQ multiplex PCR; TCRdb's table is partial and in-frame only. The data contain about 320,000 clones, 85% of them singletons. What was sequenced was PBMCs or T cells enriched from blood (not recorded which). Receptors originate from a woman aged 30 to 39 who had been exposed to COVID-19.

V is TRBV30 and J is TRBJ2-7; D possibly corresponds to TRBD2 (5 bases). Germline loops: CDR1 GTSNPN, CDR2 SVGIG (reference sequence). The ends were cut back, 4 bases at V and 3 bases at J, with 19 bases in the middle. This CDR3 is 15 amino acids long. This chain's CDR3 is CAWMRTDSVGYEQYF. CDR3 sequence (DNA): TGTGCCTGGATGAGGACTGACTCCGTAGGCTACGAGCAGTACTTC.

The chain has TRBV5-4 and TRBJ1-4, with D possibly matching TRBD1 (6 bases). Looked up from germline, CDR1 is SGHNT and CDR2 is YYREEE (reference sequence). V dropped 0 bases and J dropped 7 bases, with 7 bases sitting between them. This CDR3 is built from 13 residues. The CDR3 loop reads CASSLAGVEKLFF. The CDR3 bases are TGTGCCAGCAGCTTGGCAGGGGTTGAAAAACTGTTTTTT.

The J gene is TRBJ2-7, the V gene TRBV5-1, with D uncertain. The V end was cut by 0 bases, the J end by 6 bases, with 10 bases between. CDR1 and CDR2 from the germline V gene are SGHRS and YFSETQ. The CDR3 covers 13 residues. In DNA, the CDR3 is TGCGCCAGCAGCTTGGCCGGTGCCCCCGAGCAGTACTTC. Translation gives CASSLAGAPEQYF.

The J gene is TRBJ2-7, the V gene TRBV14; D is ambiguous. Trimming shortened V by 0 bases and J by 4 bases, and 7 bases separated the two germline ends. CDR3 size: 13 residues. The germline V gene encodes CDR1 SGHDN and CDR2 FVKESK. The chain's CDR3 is CASSQDMSYEQYF. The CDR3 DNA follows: TGTGCCAGCAGCCAAGATATGAGTTACGAGCAGTACTTC. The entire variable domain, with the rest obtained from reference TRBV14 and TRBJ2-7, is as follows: EAGVTQFPSHSVIEKGQTVTLRCDPISGHDNLYWYRRVMGKEIKFLLHFVKESKQDESGMPNNRFLAERTGGTYSTLKVQPAELEDSGVYFCASSQDMSYEQYFGPGTRLTVT.

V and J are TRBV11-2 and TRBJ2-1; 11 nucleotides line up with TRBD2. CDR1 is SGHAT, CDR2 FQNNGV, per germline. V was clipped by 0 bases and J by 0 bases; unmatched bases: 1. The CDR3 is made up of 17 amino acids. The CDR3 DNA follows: TGTGCCAGCAGCTTAGATACTAGCGGGGGCTCCTACAATGAGCAGTTCTTC. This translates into CASSLDTSGGSYNEQFF.

The chain's CDR3 is CASSQEERGFTEAFF. The CDR3 DNA sequence: TGCGCCAGCAGCCAAGAGGAAAGAGGTTTCACTGAAGCTTTCTTT. The genes are TRBV4-1 and TRBJ1-1; D is uncertain. The V gene lost 0 bases and the J gene lost 4 bases, with 12 bases spanning the gap. Looked up from germline, CDR1 is MGHRA and CDR2 is YSYEKL. This CDR3 contains 15 residues.

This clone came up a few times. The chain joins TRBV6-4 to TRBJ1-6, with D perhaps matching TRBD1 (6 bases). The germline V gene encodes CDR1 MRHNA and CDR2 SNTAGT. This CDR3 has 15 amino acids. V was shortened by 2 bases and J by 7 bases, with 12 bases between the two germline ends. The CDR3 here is CASSDKAGANSPLHF. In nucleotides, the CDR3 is TGTGCCAGCAGTGACAAGGCAGGGGCGAATTCACCCCTCCACTTT.

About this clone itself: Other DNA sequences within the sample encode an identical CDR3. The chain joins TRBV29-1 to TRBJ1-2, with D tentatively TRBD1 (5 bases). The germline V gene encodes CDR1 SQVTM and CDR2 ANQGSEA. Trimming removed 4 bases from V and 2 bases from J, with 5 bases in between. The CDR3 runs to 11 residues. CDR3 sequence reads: CSVGQNYGYTF. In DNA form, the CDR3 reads TGCAGCGTTGGACAGAACTATGGCTACACCTTC.

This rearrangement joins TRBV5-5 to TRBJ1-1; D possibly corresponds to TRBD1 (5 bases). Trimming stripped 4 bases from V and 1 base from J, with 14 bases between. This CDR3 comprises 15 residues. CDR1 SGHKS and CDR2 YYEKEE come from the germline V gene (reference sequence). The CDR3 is CASSRTRVENTEAFF. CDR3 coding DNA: TGTGCCAGCAGCCGCACCAGGGTAGAGAACACTGAAGCTTTCTTT.

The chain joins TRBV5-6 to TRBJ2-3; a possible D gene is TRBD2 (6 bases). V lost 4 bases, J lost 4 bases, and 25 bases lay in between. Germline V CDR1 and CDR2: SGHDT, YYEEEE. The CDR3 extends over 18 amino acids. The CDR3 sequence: CASSPTGTNIGGADTQYF. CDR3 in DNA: TGTGCCAGCAGCCCAACCGGGACCAACATCGGAGGGGCAGATACGCAGTATTTT.

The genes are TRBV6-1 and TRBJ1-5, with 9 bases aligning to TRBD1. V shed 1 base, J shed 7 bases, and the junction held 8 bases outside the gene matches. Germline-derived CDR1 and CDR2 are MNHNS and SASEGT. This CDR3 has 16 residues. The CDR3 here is CASSEGPTGGAQPQHF. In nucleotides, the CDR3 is TGTGCCAGCAGTGAAGGACCCACAGGGGGCGCGCAGCCCCAGCATTTT.

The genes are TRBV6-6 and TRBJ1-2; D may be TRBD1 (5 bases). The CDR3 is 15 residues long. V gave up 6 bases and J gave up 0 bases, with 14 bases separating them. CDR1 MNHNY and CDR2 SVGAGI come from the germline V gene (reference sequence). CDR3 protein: CASSTDSRANYGYTF. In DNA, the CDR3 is TGTGCCAGCAGCACAGACAGCAGAGCTAACTATGGCTACACCTTC.

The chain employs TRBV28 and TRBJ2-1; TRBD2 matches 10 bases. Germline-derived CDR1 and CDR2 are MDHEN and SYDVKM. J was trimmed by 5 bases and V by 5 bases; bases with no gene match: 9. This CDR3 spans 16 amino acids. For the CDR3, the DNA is TGTGCCAGCAGTGCCGCTGGACTAGCGGCCAACAATGAGCAGTTCTTC. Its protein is CASSAAGLAANNEQFF.

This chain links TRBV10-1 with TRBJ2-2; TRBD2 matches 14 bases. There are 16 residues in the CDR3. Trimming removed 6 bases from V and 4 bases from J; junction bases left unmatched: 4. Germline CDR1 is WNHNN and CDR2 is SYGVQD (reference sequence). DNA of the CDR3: TGCGCCAGCAGGGGGACTAGCGGGAGAGGCACCGGGGAGCTGTTTTTT. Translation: CASRGTSGRGTGELFF.

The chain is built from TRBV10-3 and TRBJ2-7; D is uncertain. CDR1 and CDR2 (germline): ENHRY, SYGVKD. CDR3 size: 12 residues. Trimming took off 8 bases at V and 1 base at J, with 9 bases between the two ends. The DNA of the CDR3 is TGTGCCATCGGGCCCCTATCCTACGAGCAGTACTTC. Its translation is CAIGPLSYEQYF.

The chain's CDR3 is CASSFVTGGITDSPLHF. DNA for the CDR3: TGTGCCAGCAGTTTCGTGACAGGGGGTATTACCGATTCACCCCTCCACTTT. V and J are TRBV28 and TRBJ1-6, with TRBD1 identical over 9 bases. The CDR3 is 17 amino acids. V was pared by 3 bases and J by 8 bases, with 11 bases of the junction left unmatched. Germline values: CDR1 MDHEN, CDR2 SYDVKM.

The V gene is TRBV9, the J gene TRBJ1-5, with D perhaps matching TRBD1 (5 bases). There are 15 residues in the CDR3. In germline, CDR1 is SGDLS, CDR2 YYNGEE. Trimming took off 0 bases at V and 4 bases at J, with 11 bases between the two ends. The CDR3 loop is CASSVDSTANQPQHF. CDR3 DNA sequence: TGTGCCAGCAGCGTAGATTCGACAGCTAATCAGCCCCAGCATTTT.

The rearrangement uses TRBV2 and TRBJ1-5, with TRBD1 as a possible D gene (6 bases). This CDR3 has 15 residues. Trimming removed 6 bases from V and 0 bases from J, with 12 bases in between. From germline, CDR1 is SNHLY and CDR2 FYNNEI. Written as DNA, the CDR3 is TGTGCCAGCAGCAAGGACAGCTATAGCAATCAGCCCCAGCATTTT. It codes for CASSKDSYSNQPQHF.

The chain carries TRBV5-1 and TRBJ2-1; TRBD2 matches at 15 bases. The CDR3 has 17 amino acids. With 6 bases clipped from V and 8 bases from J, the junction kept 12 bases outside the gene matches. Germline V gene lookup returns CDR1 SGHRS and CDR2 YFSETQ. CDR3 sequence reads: CASTGEGGLAGGDEQFF. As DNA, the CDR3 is TGCGCCAGCACGGGGGAAGGGGGACTAGCGGGAGGTGATGAGCAGTTCTTC.